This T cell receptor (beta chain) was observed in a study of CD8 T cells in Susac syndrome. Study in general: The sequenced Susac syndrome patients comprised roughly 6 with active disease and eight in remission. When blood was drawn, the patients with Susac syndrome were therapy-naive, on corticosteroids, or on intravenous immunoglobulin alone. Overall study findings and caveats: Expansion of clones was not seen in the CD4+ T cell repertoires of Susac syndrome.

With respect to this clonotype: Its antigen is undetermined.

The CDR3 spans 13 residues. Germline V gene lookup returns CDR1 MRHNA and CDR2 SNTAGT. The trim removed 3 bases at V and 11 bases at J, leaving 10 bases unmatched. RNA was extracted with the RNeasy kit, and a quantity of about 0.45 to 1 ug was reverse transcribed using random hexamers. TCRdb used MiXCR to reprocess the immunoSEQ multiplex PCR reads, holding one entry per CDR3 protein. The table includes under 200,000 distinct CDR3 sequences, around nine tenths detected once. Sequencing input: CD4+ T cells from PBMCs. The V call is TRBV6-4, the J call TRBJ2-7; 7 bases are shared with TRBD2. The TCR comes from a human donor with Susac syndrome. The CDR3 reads CASSEDFRGVKYF. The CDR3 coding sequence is TGTGCCAGCAGTGAGGATTTTCGGGGGGTAAAGTACTTC.